What follows is one T cell receptor (beta chain) and its context. This specimen belongs to a study of blood T cell repertoires in COVID-19. Cohort 3 recovery required two negative PCRs, clearance, or symptom resolution. Trimming took off 1 base at V and 0 bases at J, with 4 bases between the two ends. Germline V lookup: CDR1 GTSNPN, CDR2 SVGIG (reference sequence). This CDR3 has 13 amino acids. Clones were sequenced by immunoSEQ multiplex PCR, and TCRdb holds only the in-frame ones, with some missing. The data contain 300,000 or so clones, 75% to 95% of them singletons. The chain links TRBV30 to TRBJ1-5; no clear D gene. This TCR was sampled from a woman in her 30s who had recovered from COVID-19. Specimen: PBMCs or T cells enriched from blood (not recorded which). The CDR3 nucleotides read TGTGCCTGGAGTGATAATAGCAATCAGCCCCAGCATTTT. This gives the protein CAWSDNSNQPQHF. The entire variable domain, with the rest obtained from reference TRBV30 and TRBJ1-5, is as follows: SQTIHQWPATLVQPVGSPLSLECTVEGTSNPNLYWYRQAAGRGLQLLFYSVGIGQISSEVPQNLSASRPQDRQFILSSKKLLLSDSGFYLCAWSDNSNQPQHFGDGTRLSIL.